This T cell receptor beta chain was sequenced during a study of cytomegalovirus exposure and HLA in healthy donors. This PCR relied on a set of 60 Vbeta primers and 13 Jbeta primers. Method: immunoSEQ multiplex PCR; TCRdb's copy keeps in-frame clones and lacks some. The specimen's table records about 90,000 clones. The CDR3 consists of 15 residues. CDR1 is SGHDN, CDR2 FVKESK, per germline. Trimming took off 0 bases at V and 0 bases at J, with 8 bases between the two ends. With respect to this clone: The antigen is undetermined.

Whole-study findings and limits: 164 TCR beta chains were listed as cytomegalovirus-associated. The dataset shows that most TCR sequences were rare, while some public TCRs occurred in many donors. Analysis was carried out at a later point, and it linked a missense DCLRE1C variant to TCR beta V- and J-gene trimming.

V and J are TRBV14 and TRBJ1-2; unclear D gene. Sequencing was performed on PBMCs. The receptor was derived from a woman aged 30 to 39 in good health and CMV-seronegative. The CDR3 DNA reads TGTGCCAGCAGCCAAGAGCGGCGAGCTAACTATGGCTACACCTTC. Translated, it gives CASSQERRANYGYTF.